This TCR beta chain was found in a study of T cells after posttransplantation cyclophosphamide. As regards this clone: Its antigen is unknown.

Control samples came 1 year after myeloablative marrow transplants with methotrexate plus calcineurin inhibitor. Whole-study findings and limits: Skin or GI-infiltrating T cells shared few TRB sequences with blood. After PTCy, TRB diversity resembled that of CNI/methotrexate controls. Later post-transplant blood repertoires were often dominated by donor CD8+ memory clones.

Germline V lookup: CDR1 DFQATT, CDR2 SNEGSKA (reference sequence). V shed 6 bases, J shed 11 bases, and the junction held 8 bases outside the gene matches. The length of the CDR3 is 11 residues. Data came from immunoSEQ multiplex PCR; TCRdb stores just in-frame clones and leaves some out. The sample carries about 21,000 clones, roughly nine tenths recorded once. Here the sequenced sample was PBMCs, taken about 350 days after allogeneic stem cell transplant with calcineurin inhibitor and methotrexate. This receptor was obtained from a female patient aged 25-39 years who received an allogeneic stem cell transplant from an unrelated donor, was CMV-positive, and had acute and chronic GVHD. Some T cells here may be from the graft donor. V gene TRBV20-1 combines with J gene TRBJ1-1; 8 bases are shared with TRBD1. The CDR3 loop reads CSATTRDRAFF. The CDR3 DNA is TGCAGTGCAACCACCCGGGACAGGGCTTTCTTT.